The 15 T cell receptor beta chains below come from one sample, sequenced in a study of CD8+ T cells in alopecia areata. Noted treatment: oral pan-JAK inhibitor, 5-10 mg twice daily. cDNA serving as the sequencing template came from extracted, reverse transcribed RNA. Profiling relied on immunoSEQ multiplex PCR, and the TCRdb table lists in-frame clones only, not all of them. The sample comprises more than 90,000 clones, about three fifths of which are singletons, and about a sixth rests with the top ten. This specimen consisted of CD8+ T cells sorted from blood, obtained at approximately week 55, from a patient treated with tofacitinib. The receptors derive from a human donor with alopecia areata.

This chain joins TRBV5-6 and TRBJ2-7; 8 nucleotides line up with TRBD2. V was pared by 4 bases and J by 6 bases, with 9 bases of the junction left unmatched. This CDR3 contains 14 residues. The germline gives CDR1 SGHDT, CDR2 YYEEEE. This CDR3 reads CASSPGRGGFEQYF. DNA of the CDR3: TGTGCCAGCAGCCCCGGACGGGGGGGGTTCGAGCAGTACTTC.

This clone came up a few times. The V and J genes are TRBV7-6 and TRBJ2-5; D unclear. The CDR3 has 15 amino acids. Germline CDR1 reads SGHVS; CDR2 reads FNYEAQ. V was clipped by 1 base and J by 0 bases, with 9 bases between them. The CDR3 here is CASSLEVADQETQYF. The CDR3, as DNA: TGTGCCAGCAGCTTAGAGGTGGCGGACCAAGAGACCCAGTACTTC.

This sequence joins TRBV10-2 and TRBJ2-1, with 10 bases aligning to TRBD2. CDR1 and CDR2 (germline): WSHSY, SAAADI. V was pared by 6 bases and J by 5 bases, with 4 bases of the junction left unmatched. The CDR3 extends over 14 amino acids. For the CDR3, the DNA is TGCGCCAGCAGCCCCGGGACTAGCGACAATGAGCAGTTCTTC. Translated: CASSPGTSDNEQFF.

The chain joins TRBV2 to TRBJ2-1; D is undetermined. Germline assignment: CDR1 SNHLY and CDR2 FYNNEI. V shed 5 bases and J shed 5 bases, with 10 bases lying between them. This CDR3 spans 13 amino acids. The CDR3 region has the DNA TGTGCCAGCAGTCCCGCACCGGACAATGAGCAGTTCTTC. Translating it yields CASSPAPDNEQFF.

V and J are TRBV7-4 and TRBJ2-5; 10 bases agree with TRBD1. This CDR3 region has 15 residues. Looked up from germline, CDR1 is SGHVT and CDR2 is SQSDAQ. V was clipped by 5 bases and J by 4 bases; unmatched bases: 7. CDR3 loop: CASSTGTGVRETQYF. For the CDR3, the DNA is TGTGCCAGCAGCACCGGGACAGGGGTACGAGAGACCCAGTACTTC.

The V call is TRBV13, the J call TRBJ2-5, with 10 bases matching TRBD2. Germline loops: CDR1 PRHDT, CDR2 FYEKMQ (reference sequence). The CDR3 contains 15 residues. With 5 bases clipped from V and 1 base from J, the junction kept 4 bases outside the gene matches. The CDR3 loop is CASSPSGGTQETQYF. CDR3 in DNA: TGTGCCAGCAGCCCTAGCGGGGGAACCCAAGAGACCCAGTACTTC.

In this sample, this clone turned up once. The chain combines TRBV7-9 with TRBJ2-5; D gene uncertain. The V end lost 5 bases, the J end lost 5 bases, and 6 bases lay between the germline ends. This CDR3 spans 11 amino acids. In germline, CDR1 is SEHNR, CDR2 FQNEAQ (reference sequence). The CDR3 sequence is CASSIVETQYF. The CDR3 DNA reads TGTGCCAGCAGCATCGTGGAGACCCAGTACTTC.

The chain couples TRBV19 to TRBJ2-7, with 8 positions matching TRBD1. In germline, CDR1 is LNHDA, CDR2 SQIVND (reference sequence). The V segment lost 5 bases and the J segment 5 bases; nucleotides outside the gene matches: 8. There are 14 residues in the CDR3. This CDR3 reads CASSDSGGFNEQYF. CDR3 bases: TGTGCCAGTAGTGATTCAGGGGGCTTTAACGAGCAGTACTTC.

The chain is built from TRBV6-1 and TRBJ2-7; no reliable D call. V lost 2 bases to trimming and J lost 2 bases, with 13 bases between them. From germline, CDR1 is MNHNS and CDR2 SASEGT. The CDR3 sequence is 15 residues long. The CDR3 region is CASSETAGSAYEQYF. In DNA form, the CDR3 reads TGTGCCAGCAGTGAAACGGCAGGAAGCGCCTACGAGCAGTACTTC.

This clone has a handful of counts. This sequence joins TRBV6-5 and TRBJ2-3; 11 positions match TRBD2. V shed 1 base, J shed 4 bases, and the junction held 4 bases outside the gene matches. In germline, CDR1 is MNHEY, CDR2 SVGAGI. The CDR3 is made up of 16 amino acids. The DNA for the CDR3 is TGTGCCAGCAGTTACTTTACTAGCGGGGGCGCAGATACGCAGTATTTT. This translates into CASSYFTSGGADTQYF.

The rearrangement uses TRBV29-1 and TRBJ2-7; 8 bases are a match to TRBD2. The trim removed 5 bases at V and 7 bases at J, leaving 7 bases unmatched. The CDR3 covers 12 residues. Germline CDR1 reads SQVTM; CDR2 reads ANQGSEA. CDR3 sequence: CSVPGLAGEQYF. Written as DNA, the CDR3 is TGCAGCGTTCCCGGACTAGCTGGTGAGCAGTACTTC.

The chain links TRBV30 to TRBJ2-1; TRBD1 agrees at 9 bases. Per the germline V gene, CDR1 is GTSNPN and CDR2 is SVGIG (reference sequence). After removal of 3 bases from V and 6 bases from J, the junction contained 6 bases not matched to a gene. The length of the CDR3 is 14 residues. The CDR3 loop is CAWRIQGAVNEQFF. The CDR3 DNA reads TGTGCCTGGAGGATACAGGGGGCAGTCAATGAGCAGTTCTTC.

This sequence joins TRBV4-1 and TRBJ2-7; TRBD1 matches 12 bases. The CDR3 covers 15 residues. With 8 bases clipped from V and 3 bases from J, the junction kept 8 bases outside the gene matches. From germline, CDR1 is MGHRA and CDR2 YSYEKL. Here the CDR3 DNA reads TGCGCCAGCTCAACAGGGACAGGGGGCCTCTACGAGCAGTACTTC. Amino acids: CASSTGTGGLYEQYF.

This rearrangement joins TRBV9 to TRBJ2-7; 11 bases fit TRBD1. The CDR3 spans 14 residues. The J segment lost 4 bases and the V segment lost 6 bases, leaving 6 bases of the junction unmatched. Germline CDR1 SGDLS, CDR2 YYNGEE. The CDR3 DNA is TGTGCCAGCACACCCGGGACAGGGGGTTACGAGCAGTACTTC. It is translated as CASTPGTGGYEQYF.

The chain carries TRBV9 and TRBJ2-1; D is unresolved. The germline V gene has CDR1 SGDLS and CDR2 YYNGEE. V was cut by 0 bases and J by 9 bases, with 7 bases left in between. The CDR3 contains 12 residues. Here the CDR3 DNA reads TGTGCCAGCAGCGTAGCTACTGCTGAGCAGTTCTTC. This translates into CASSVATAEQFF. Drawing the rest from reference TRBV9 and TRBJ2-1, the complete variable domain is DSGVTQTPKHLITATGQRVTLRCSPRSGDLSVYWYQQSLDQGLQFLIQYYNGEERAKGNILERFSAQQFPDLHSELNLSSLELGDSALYFCASSVATAEQFFGPGTRLTVL.